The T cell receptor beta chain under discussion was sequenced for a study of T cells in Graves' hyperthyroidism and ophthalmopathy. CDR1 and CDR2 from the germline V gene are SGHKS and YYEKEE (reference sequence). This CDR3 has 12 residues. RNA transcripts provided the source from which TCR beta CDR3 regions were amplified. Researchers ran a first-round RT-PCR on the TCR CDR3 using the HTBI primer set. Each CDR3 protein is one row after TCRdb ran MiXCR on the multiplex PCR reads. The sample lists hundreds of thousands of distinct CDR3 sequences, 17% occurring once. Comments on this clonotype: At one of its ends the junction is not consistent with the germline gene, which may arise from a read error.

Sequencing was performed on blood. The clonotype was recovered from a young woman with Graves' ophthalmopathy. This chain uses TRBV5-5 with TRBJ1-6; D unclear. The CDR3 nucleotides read TGCGCCAGCAGCGACCTGAACCTACCCCTCCACTTT. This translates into CASSDLNLPLHF.